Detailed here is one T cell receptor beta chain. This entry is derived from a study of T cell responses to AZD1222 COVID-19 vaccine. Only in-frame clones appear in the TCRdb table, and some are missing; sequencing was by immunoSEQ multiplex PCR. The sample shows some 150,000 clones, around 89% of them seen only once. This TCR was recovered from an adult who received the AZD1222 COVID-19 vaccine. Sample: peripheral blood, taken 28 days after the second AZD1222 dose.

The CDR3, as DNA: TGTGCCTGGAGGCCCGGGACTAGCGGGAGATGGGGTGAGCAGTTCTTC. Amino acid sequence: CAWRPGTSGRWGEQFF. This chain joins TRBV30 and TRBJ2-1, with TRBD2 matching 14 bases. V was pared by 3 bases and J by 9 bases, with 10 bases of the junction left unmatched. CDR3 size: 16 residues. Germline values: CDR1 GTSNPN, CDR2 SVGIG (reference sequence).